The subject of this entry is one T cell receptor (beta chain). V lost 6 bases and J 7 bases, leaving 17 bases between the germline ends. The CDR3 is 14 amino acids. Germline-derived CDR1 and CDR2 are SGHTS and YDEGEE. The data were taken from a study of blood T cell repertoires in COVID-19. The wider study: The United States, Italy and Spain were the sources of the acute and convalescent COVID-19 samples. PBMCs, B-cell-depleted T cells, or T cells provided the cDNA or gDNA that made up the material.

Cohort assignment relied on participant-reported clinical history. As processed by the authors: Amplification with reference gene primers provided the estimates of nucleated cell counts. Assay used: immunoSEQ multiplex PCR; TCRdb lists only in-frame clones, some missing. The V and J calls and the clone size are those of that table, but D and trimming were determined from the DNA. The sample yields approximately 330,000 clones, 65% to 90% seen once. Sequencing was carried out using PBMCs or T cells enriched from blood (not recorded which). This chain joins TRBV5-8 and TRBJ1-5; maybe TRBD1 (5 bases). This sequence was found in a woman in her thirties or forties with acute COVID-19. The CDR3 DNA reads as TGTGCCAGCATCCCCGTGGGGGGATCGCAGCCCCAGCATTTT. This sequence encodes CASIPVGGSQPQHF.